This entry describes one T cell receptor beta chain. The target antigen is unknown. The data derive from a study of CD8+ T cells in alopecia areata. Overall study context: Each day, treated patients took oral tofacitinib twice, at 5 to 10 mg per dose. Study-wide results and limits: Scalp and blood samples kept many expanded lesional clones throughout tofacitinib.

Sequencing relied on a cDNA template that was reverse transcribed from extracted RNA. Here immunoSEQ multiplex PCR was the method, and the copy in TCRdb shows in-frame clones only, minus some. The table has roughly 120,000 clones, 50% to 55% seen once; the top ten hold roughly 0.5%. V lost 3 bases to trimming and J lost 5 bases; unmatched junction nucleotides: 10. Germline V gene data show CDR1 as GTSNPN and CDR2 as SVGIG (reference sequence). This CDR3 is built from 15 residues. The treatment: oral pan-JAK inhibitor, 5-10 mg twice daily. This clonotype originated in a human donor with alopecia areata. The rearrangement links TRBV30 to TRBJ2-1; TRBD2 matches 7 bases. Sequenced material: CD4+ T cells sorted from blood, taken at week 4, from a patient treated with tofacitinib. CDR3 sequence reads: CAWRKGGGVHNEQFF. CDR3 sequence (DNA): TGTGCCTGGAGGAAAGGCGGGGGTGTCCACAATGAGCAGTTCTTC.